This T cell receptor (beta chain) was found in a study of blood T cell repertoires in COVID-19. This table comes from immunoSEQ multiplex PCR, and its TCRdb copy is limited to in-frame clones, with some not included. The sample consists of about 210,000 clones, 70% to 90% of them appearing once. This CDR3 region has 13 residues. The germline V gene has CDR1 MDHEN and CDR2 SYDVKM. Trimming took 0 bases from V and 8 from J, leaving 10 bases between them. This chain uses TRBV28 with TRBJ1-2; D gene ambiguous. Sequenced material: PBMCs or T cells enriched from blood (not recorded which). This receptor was obtained from a woman aged 25 to 39 who had been exposed to COVID-19. The CDR3 coding sequence is TGTGCCAGCAGTTTATGGCGGACTCACGGCTACACCTTC. Amino acid sequence: CASSLWRTHGYTF.